This T cell receptor beta chain was captured in a study of control samples from healthy donors and cancer patients. CDR3 length: 12 residues. The germline V and J ends were trimmed by 1 base and 8 bases, with 8 bases remaining between them. In germline, CDR1 is LNHDA, CDR2 SQIVND (reference sequence). Clones were read by immunoSEQ multiplex PCR, and TCRdb kept only the in-frame ones, dropping some. Among about 92,000 clones, approximately 82% were seen once, and the ten largest hold around 10%. Sequencing was performed on blood. The V call is TRBV19, the J call TRBJ1-2; TRBD1 might be the D (5 bases). The receptor comes from a woman aged 60-70 years in good health. The CDR3 sequence: CASSIVGAGYTF. The CDR3, as DNA: TGTGCCAGTAGTATAGTCGGGGCCGGCTACACCTTC.